These T cell receptor beta chains were read from a single sample in a study of cytomegalovirus exposure and HLA in healthy donors. The repertoire was sequenced with immunoSEQ multiplex PCR; TCRdb's copy has only in-frame clones and lacks some. Listed are about 88,000 clones; just over 5.5% falls within the top ten. Sequenced: PBMCs. The receptors come from a girl aged 10 to 17 in good health and CMV-seropositive. CDR3s include the opening cysteine and the closing phenylalanine or tryptophan. Each record gives: CDR3 protein, CDR3 DNA, D gene, V gene, J gene. A D gene is named only where the DNA matches it firmly.

CASSKLASGHTGELFF	TGTGCCAGCAGCAAATTGGCTAGCGGACACACCGGGGAGCTGTTTTTT	NA	TRBV21-1	TRBJ2-2
CASSRSSPTDTQYF	TGTGCCAGCAGCCGATCTAGTCCTACAGATACGCAGTATTTT	NA	TRBV28	TRBJ2-3
CASSLGLGSNTEAFF	TGCGCCAGCAGCTTGGGGCTCGGGTCGAACACTGAAGCTTTCTTT	NA	TRBV5-1	TRBJ1-1
CSTTGRLAGFNEQFF	TGCAGCACGACTGGCCGGCTAGCGGGGTTCAATGAGCAGTTCTTC	TRBD2	TRBV29-1	TRBJ2-1
CASSLDGGGLQETQYF	TGTGCCAGCAGCTTAGATGGCGGGGGGCTCCAAGAGACCCAGTACTTC	TRBD2	TRBV7-9	TRBJ2-5
CATADQGSSGYTF	TGTGCCACTGCCGATCAGGGAAGTAGCGGCTACACCTTC	NA	TRBV6-5	TRBJ1-2
CASSIDQGSNQPQHF	TGTGCCAGTAGTATAGATCAGGGGAGCAATCAGCCCCAGCATTTT	NA	TRBV19	TRBJ1-5
CASSETGWTTDTQYF	TGTGCCAGCAGCGAAACGGGATGGACCACAGATACGCAGTATTTT	NA	TRBV7-3	TRBJ2-3
CATSEGTGHEKLFF	TGTGCCACCAGCGAGGGGACAGGGCATGAAAAACTGTTTTTT	TRBD1	TRBV15	TRBJ1-4
CSVTVVDSYTGELFF	TGCAGCGTTACTGTTGTGGACAGTTACACCGGGGAGCTGTTTTTT	NA	TRBV29-1	TRBJ2-2
CASSLGAGRDNSPLHF	TGTGCCAGCAGCTTAGGGGCAGGGAGGGACAATTCACCCCTCCACTTT	NA	TRBV7-9	TRBJ1-6
CASSQESETGAYEQYF	TGTGCCAGCAGCCAAGAATCGGAGACAGGAGCATACGAGCAGTACTTC	NA	TRBV4-2	TRBJ2-7
CASSLAWEGTGELFF	TGCGCCAGCAGCTTGGCCTGGGAGGGGACCGGGGAGCTGTTTTTT	TRBD2	TRBV5-1	TRBJ2-2
CSVEWGEEYQETQYF	TGCAGCGTTGAGTGGGGGGAAGAATATCAAGAGACCCAGTACTTC	NA	TRBV29-1	TRBJ2-5
CAHRDSTYEQYF	TGTGCCCACCGGGACTCTACCTACGAGCAGTACTTC	NA	TRBV10-3	TRBJ2-7